Here is one T cell receptor beta chain with its context. What it recognizes is unknown. The data are from a study of blood T cells in healthy people across ages. Whole-study results and caveats: Any conclusive comparison of naive versus antigen-experienced cells was prevented by using unsorted PBMCs.

The sample, approximately 10 milliliters of peripheral blood, was drawn from each donor. Alongside a J-beta primer mix, a sample-barcoded 5' primer served in a second PCR lasting about 7 to 12 cycles. TCRdb reprocessed the 5' RACE reads via MiXCR and lists one record per CDR3 protein. Among fewer than 800,000 distinct CDR3 sequences listed, roughly 32% were seen once. The CDR3 spans 16 residues. With V trimmed by 6 bases and J by 2 bases, 6 bases remained unmatched. The clonotype was recovered from an elderly woman in good health. The rearrangement joins TRBV12-3 or TRBV12-4 to TRBJ2-2, with 10 nucleotides matching TRBD2. The sequenced sample consisted of blood. The CDR3 here is CASRESGGANTGELFF. The CDR3 DNA follows: TGTGCCAGCAGGGAGAGCGGGGGGGCAAACACCGGGGAGCTGTTTTTT.